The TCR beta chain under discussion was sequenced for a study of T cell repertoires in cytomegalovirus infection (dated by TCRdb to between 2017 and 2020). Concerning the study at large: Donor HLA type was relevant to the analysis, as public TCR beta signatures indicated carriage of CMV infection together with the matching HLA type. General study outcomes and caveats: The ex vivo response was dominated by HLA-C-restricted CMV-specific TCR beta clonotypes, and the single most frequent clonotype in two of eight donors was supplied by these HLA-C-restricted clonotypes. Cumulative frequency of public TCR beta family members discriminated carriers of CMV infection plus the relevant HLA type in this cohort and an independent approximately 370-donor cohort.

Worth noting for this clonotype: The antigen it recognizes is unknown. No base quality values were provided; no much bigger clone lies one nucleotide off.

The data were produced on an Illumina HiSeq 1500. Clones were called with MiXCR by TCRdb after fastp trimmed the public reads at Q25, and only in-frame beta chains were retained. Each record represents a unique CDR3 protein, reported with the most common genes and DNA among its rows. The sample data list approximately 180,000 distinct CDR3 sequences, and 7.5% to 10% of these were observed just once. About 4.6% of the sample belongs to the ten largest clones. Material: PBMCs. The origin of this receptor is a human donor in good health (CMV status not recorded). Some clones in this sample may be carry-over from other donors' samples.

The sequenced DNA is TGTGCCAGCAGCTTTATCCCTCAGGACAGGGCACAAGCTTTCTTT. This yields the protein CASSFIPQDRAQAFF. The chain was built from TRBV7-2 and TRBJ1-1; 8 middle bases align to TRBD1. V is trimmed back by 3 bases and J by 9 bases, and the junction contains 12 bases that no gene match accounts for. From the cysteine through the phenylalanine, the CDR3 covers 15 amino acids. Only CDR3 DNA remains: 45 bases, in frame from the first base. In the germline V gene, CDR1 corresponds to SGHTA and CDR2 to FQGNSA.